This T cell receptor (beta chain) was retrieved from a study of cytomegalovirus exposure and HLA in healthy donors. Although they were nominally healthy when sampled, donors likely had unrecorded immune exposures. The V gene lost 0 bases and the J gene lost 6 bases, with 11 bases spanning the gap. The CDR3 has 14 amino acids. The germline CDR1 and CDR2 sequences are LGHNA and YNFKEQ. Study observations and caveats: A later analysis linked a missense variant in DCLRE1C to the trimming of TCR beta V and J genes. Being productive about 87% or about 30% of the time was typical of most TCR beta V segments in an earlier analysis. Whilst most TCR sequences proved rare, a subset of public TCRs occurred across many donors.

60 Vbeta and 13 Jbeta primers were used in PCR. Assay used: immunoSEQ multiplex PCR; TCRdb lists only in-frame clones, some missing. The table shows approximately 100,000 clones, with less than 85% occurring only once. Points on this clone: Its antigen is unknown.

V gene TRBV4-2 combines with J gene TRBJ2-5, with a weak D call TRBD1 (5 bases). The origin of this receptor is a man aged 55-75 years in good health and CMV-seronegative. The sample comprised PBMCs. CDR3 DNA sequence: TGTGCCAGCAGCCAAGATTACCCAGGGCAGACCCAGTACTTC. As protein: CASSQDYPGQTQYF.